This T cell receptor (beta chain) was captured in a study of blood T cell repertoires in COVID-19. On the study more broadly: There were acute and convalescent COVID-19 samples, and they came from the United States, Italy and Spain.

V was shortened by 4 bases and J by 7 bases, with 21 bases between the two germline ends. Germline V lookup: CDR1 SGHDT, CDR2 YYEEEE. The CDR3 runs to 16 residues. The method was immunoSEQ multiplex PCR; TCRdb's version includes in-frame clones alone and lacks a portion of them. The sample has tens of thousands of clones, about 88% seen once; the top ten hold about 19%. The source of this sequence is a woman of 80 years or more with acute or convalescent COVID-19. The rearrangement joins TRBV5-6 to TRBJ1-5; the D is unclear. What was sequenced was peripheral blood. This chain's CDR3 is CASSESPRPVEQPQHF. As DNA, the CDR3 is TGTGCCAGCAGCGAAAGCCCCAGGCCTGTTGAGCAGCCCCAGCATTTT.